Only one count was recorded for the clone carrying this T cell receptor (beta chain). Its antigen is still unknown. Being one base from a much bigger clone, this may be a read error. This sample is drawn from a study of tumor and adjacent non-tumor tissue in lung cancer. Study overall: There were about 12 adenocarcinoma, a couple of squamous cell carcinoma and 1 small cell lung cancer cases. Samples averaged around 4 million productive TCRbeta reads each.

Three rounds of nested PCR, following a modified ARM-PCR protocol, produced the TCRbeta library. TCRdb reanalysed the multiplex PCR reads using MiXCR and keeps one entry per CDR3 protein. Of some 200,000 distinct CDR3 sequences listed, around 70% are singletons. Germline CDR1 MGHRA, CDR2 YSYEKL. The CDR3 covers 14 residues. No cell sorting was done before RNA was extracted from the tissue. Chemotherapy-naive patients with new lung cancer underwent thoracic surgery in China, August–November 2014. Findings and caveats of the study: Normal lung showed higher cumulative top 100 clone frequency than tumor.

The sample was lung tumor tissue. This clonotype was sampled from a man aged 60 to 75 with non-small cell lung cancer. This chain connects TRBV4-1 to TRBJ2-7; tentatively, D is TRBD1 (5 bases). The DNA of the CDR3 is TGCGCCAGCAGCCAAGAACAGGTTGGGTACGAGCAGTGCTTC. This sequence encodes CASSQEQVGYEQCF.